This entry lists 8 T cell receptor beta chains sequenced from one sample in a study of tumor-infiltrating lymphocytes in primary liver carcinoma. Between roughly 18 and 30 mg of unsorted bulk tissue served as the source from which RNA and DNA were co-extracted. Total RNA amounting to approximately 460 ng was the source from which TCR beta cDNA was made with a constant-region primer. TCR beta libraries came from three nested multiplex PCR rounds using slightly modified ARM-PCR. In the first two PCR rounds, TRBV1-TRBV30 forward primers were paired with a C-beta reverse primer, and each round lasted 10 cycles. TCRdb independently ran MiXCR on the multiplex PCR reads; one entry per CDR3 protein. The table records about 50,000 distinct CDR3 sequences, about 77% of them present only once. Sequencing input: liver tumor tissue from sampling region 5. The subset denotes: tumor region T5, tumor centre. These receptors all come from a middle-aged man with primary liver carcinoma and hepatitis B virus infection.

Note on this clonotype: Mismatch with germline at one junction end may stem from a read error. This rearrangement joins TRBV6-2 or TRBV6-3 to TRBJ2-3; 7 bases line up with TRBD1. This CDR3 region has 16 residues. In germline, CDR1 is MNHEY, CDR2 SVGEGT. The CDR3 reads CASRPRHTATGLTQYF. The CDR3 nucleotides read TGTGCCAGCCGCCCTCGACACACGGCGACAGGGCTTACGCAATATTTT.

The chain has TRBV5-6 and TRBJ1-6; the D gene is possibly TRBD1 (6 bases). The CDR3 runs 17 residues. Germline lookup yields CDR1 SGHDT and CDR2 YYEEEE. The germline V and J ends were trimmed by 3 bases and 8 bases, with 21 bases remaining between them. In nucleotides, the CDR3 is TGTGCCAGCAGCTCCCTAACCGGGACAAGCGTTGATTCACCCCTCCACTTT. Translating gives CASSSLTGTSVDSPLHF.

This clonotype was counted at least ten times. V and J are TRBV2 and TRBJ2-5, with 11 bases matching TRBD2. V trimming: 9 bases; J trimming: 0 bases; junction bases outside the gene matches: 6. CDR1 is SNHLY and CDR2 is FYNNEI in the germline V gene. The CDR3 length is 15 residues. Written as DNA, the CDR3 is TGTGCCAGTTCCGGGACTAGCGGCTACCAAGAGACCCAGTACTTC. It translates to CASSGTSGYQETQYF.

A remark on this clonotype: At one of its ends the junction is not consistent with the germline gene, which may arise from a read error. V is TRBV6-1 and J is TRBJ1-2, with no clear D. Looked up from germline, CDR1 is MNHNS and CDR2 is SASEGT. The CDR3 has 15 amino acids. The CDR3 region has the DNA TGTGCCAGCAGTGAAGCTCATGGGATTAACTATGGCAACACCTTC. Encoded protein: CASSEAHGINYGNTF.

The chain uses TRBV28 and TRBJ2-7, with D perhaps being TRBD1 or TRBD2 (6 bases each). There are 17 residues in the CDR3. Trimming took 6 bases from V and 2 from J, leaving 23 bases between them. Germline values: CDR1 MDHEN, CDR2 SYDVKM. The DNA of the CDR3 is TGTGCCAGCAGATACTATTACCGGGACGGGGGCACCTACGAGCAGTACTTC. This encodes CASRYYYRDGGTYEQYF.

Details on this clonotype: A read error is likely, as this CDR3 ends without the conserved phenylalanine or tryptophan. It is unclear where the CDR3 begins or ends on the DNA, so no DNA is shown, and the CDR3 is as TCRdb lists it. This chain joins TRBV30 and TRBJ2-1; the table's D call, TRBD2, was not checked against the DNA. Germline lookup yields CDR1 GTSNPN and CDR2 SVGIG (reference sequence). Counting both end residues, the CDR3 totals 13 amino acids. CDR3: CAWSPCGNNEQLI.

The rearrangement links TRBV5-1 to TRBJ2-1; D gene uncertain. In germline, CDR1 is SGHRS, CDR2 YFSETQ. V was trimmed by 2 bases and J by 6 bases, leaving 12 bases between them. CDR3 length: 14 residues. In nucleotides, the CDR3 is TGCGCCAGCAGCTTAAGTGGCAGATGCAATGAGCAGTTCTTC. Protein sequence: CASSLSGRCNEQFF.

This clonotype is medium-sized by share. The chain combines TRBV29-1 with TRBJ2-7; 7 bases fit TRBD2. The V and J ends lost 5 bases and 6 bases, in that order; junction bases with no gene match: 10. CDR3 length equals 13 residues. Germline V gene data show CDR1 as SQVTM and CDR2 as ANQGSEA. The DNA for the CDR3 is TGCAGCGTTCAATCGAGGGGAGGGCGCGAGCAGTACTTC. Its protein product is CSVQSRGGREQYF.